This T cell receptor (beta chain) was profiled in a study of human T cells and chemical hapten exposure. For the study at large: Recorded diagnoses among the mostly female patients were alopecia areata, totalis or universalis. TCR yields differed between samples (mainly from small differences in pooled library volume). Study-wide findings and caveats: The count of PT1 expanded TCRs correlated positively with patch test score.

This sample's time point: patch test 1, 2 weeks after DPC sensitization. Treatment: therapeutic diphenylcyclopropenone sensitization with weekly scalp DPC. Unseparated into fractions, whole blood served as the source from which total RNA was extracted. Ten or more counts support this clonotype. Its antigen is unknown. This CDR3 is 20 amino acids long. Trimming removed 3 bases from V and 3 bases from J, with 33 bases in between. CDR1 and CDR2 (germline): DFQATT, SNEGSKA (reference sequence). Individual cDNA molecules received unique molecular identifiers in the library. TCRdb re-analysed the RACE reads in MiXCR, keeping a single row per CDR3 protein. This sample has 40,000 or so distinct CDR3 sequences, with 3% to 4.5% found just once.

Sample: whole blood, taken in connection with sensitization to the hapten diphenylcyclopropenone (DPC). This TCR derives from a man aged 50 to 59 with alopecia areata. Some clones in this sample may be carry-over from other donors' samples. V gene TRBV20-1 combines with J gene TRBJ2-7; a weak D match, TRBD1 (7 bases). CDR3 DNA sequence: TGCAGTGCTAGGGGGGGACAGTCTCTAACAATCCCAACCCAAGACTACGAGCAGTACTTC. It translates to CSARGGQSLTIPTQDYEQYF.